This TCR beta chain was observed in a study of identical twins. The study's findings and limits: Among out-of-frame alpha sequences shared by twins, low generation probability occurred in excess.

TCRdb reprocessed the 5' RACE reads with MiXCR, giving one entry per CDR3 protein. The repertoire holds some 590,000 distinct CDR3 sequences, with over 8.5% as singletons. J lost 4 bases, V lost 4 bases, and 4 bases had no gene match. The germline CDR1 and CDR2 sequences are DFQATT and SNEGSKA (reference sequence). This CDR3 has 14 residues. This clonotype was recorded a few times. What it binds is not known. Healthy Caucasian individuals made up all the donors. The sample was also reused in another study, on yellow fever vaccine responses in identical twins.

This sequence originates from a woman between 18 and 29 years old in good health. V and J are TRBV20-1 and TRBJ2-5; 12 positions agree with TRBD2. The sample consisted of PBMCs. The CDR3 protein is CSATSGRGGETQYF. CDR3 coding DNA: TGCAGTGCTACTAGCGGGAGGGGAGGAGAGACCCAGTACTTC.